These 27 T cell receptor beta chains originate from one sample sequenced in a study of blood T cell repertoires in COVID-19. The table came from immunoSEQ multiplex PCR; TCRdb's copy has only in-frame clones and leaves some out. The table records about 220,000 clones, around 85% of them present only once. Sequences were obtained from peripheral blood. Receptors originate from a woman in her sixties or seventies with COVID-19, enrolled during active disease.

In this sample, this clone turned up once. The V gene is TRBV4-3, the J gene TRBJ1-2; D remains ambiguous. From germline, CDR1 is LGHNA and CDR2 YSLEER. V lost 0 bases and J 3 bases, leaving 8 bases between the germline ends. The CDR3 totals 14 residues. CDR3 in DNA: TGCGCCAGCAGCCAAGATGCGGGGTACTATGGCTACACCTTC. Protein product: CASSQDAGYYGYTF.

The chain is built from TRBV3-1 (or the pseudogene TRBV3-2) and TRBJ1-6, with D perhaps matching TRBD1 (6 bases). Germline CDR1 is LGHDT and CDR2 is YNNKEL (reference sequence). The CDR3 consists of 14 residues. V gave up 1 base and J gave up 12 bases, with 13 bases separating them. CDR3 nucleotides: TGTGCCAGCAGCCAAGCCGCAGGGGAGATACCCCTCCACTTT. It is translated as CASSQAAGEIPLHF.

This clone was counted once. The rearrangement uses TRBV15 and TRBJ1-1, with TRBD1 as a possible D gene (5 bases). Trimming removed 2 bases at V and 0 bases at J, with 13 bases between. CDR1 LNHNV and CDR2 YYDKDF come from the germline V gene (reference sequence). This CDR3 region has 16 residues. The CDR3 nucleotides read TGTGCCACCAGCAGAAATTCAGGGTACATGAACACTGAAGCTTTCTTT. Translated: CATSRNSGYMNTEAFF. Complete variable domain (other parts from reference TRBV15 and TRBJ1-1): DAMVIQNPRYQVTQFGKPVTLSCSQTLNHNVMYWYQQKSSQAPKLLFHYYDKDFNNEADTPDNFQSRRPNTSFCFLDIRSPGLGDTAMYLCATSRNSGYMNTEAFFGQGTRLTVV.

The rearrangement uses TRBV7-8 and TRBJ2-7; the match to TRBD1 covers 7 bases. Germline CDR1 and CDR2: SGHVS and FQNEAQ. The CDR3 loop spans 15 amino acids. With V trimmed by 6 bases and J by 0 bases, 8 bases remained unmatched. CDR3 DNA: TGTGCCAGCAGACCTCTAGGGGGCTTCTCCTACGAGCAGTACTTC. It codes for CASRPLGGFSYEQYF.

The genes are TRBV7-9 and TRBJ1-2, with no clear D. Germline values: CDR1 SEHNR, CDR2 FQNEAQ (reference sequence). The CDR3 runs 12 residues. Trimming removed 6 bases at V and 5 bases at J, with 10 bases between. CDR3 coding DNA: TGTGCCAGCAGTTTACCAGGTTATGGCTACACCTTC. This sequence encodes CASSLPGYGYTF.

The CDR3 protein is CASSLRSGTYEQYF. In nucleotides, the CDR3 is TGTGCCAGCAGTTTAAGATCAGGGACCTACGAGCAGTACTTC. V gene TRBV27 combines with J gene TRBJ2-7; a possible D gene is TRBD1 (5 bases). V lost 2 bases and J lost 2, with 10 bases in between. The CDR3 length is 14 residues. Germline lookup yields CDR1 MNHEY and CDR2 SMNVEV (reference sequence).

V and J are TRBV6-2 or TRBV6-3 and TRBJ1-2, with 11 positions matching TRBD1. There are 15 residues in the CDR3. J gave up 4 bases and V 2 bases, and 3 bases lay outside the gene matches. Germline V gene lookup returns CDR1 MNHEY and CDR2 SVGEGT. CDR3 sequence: CASSYPGTGGYGYTF. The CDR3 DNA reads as TGTGCCAGCAGTTACCCGGGGACAGGGGGCTATGGCTACACCTTC.

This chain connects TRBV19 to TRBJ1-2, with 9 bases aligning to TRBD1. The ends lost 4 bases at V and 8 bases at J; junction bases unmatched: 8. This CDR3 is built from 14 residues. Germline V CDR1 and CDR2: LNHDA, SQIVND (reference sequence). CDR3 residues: CASSKDRGVGGYTF. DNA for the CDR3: TGTGCCAGTAGTAAGGACAGGGGAGTAGGGGGCTACACCTTC. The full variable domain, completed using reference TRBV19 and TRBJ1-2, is DGGITQSPKYLFRKEGQNVTLSCEQNLNHDAMYWYRQDPGQGLRLIYYSQIVNDFQKGDIAEGYSVSREKKESFPLTVTSAQKNPTAFYLCASSKDRGVGGYTFGSGTRLTVV.

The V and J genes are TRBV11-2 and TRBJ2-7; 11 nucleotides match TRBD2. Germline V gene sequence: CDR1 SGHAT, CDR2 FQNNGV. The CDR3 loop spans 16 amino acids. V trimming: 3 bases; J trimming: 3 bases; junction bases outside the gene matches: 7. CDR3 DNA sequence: TGTGCCAGCAGCTTTACTAGCGGGAGAGTGCACTACGAGCAGTACTTC. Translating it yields CASSFTSGRVHYEQYF.

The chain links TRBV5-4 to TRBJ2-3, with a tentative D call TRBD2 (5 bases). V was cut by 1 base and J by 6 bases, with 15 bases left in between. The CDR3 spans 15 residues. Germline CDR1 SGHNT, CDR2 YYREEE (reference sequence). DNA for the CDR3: TGTGCCAGCAGCTTGAGTCTAGCTGTGGGGGATACGCAGTATTTT. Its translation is CASSLSLAVGDTQYF. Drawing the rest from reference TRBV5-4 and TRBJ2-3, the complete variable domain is ETGVTQSPTHLIKTRGQQVTLRCSSQSGHNTVSWYQQALGQGPQFIFQYYREEENGRGNFPPRFSGLQFPNYSSELNVNALELDDSALYLCASSLSLAVGDTQYFGPGTRLTVL.

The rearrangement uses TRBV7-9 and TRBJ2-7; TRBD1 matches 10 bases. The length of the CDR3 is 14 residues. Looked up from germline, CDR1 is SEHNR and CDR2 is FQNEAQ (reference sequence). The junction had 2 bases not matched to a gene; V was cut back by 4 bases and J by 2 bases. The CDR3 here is CASSSGQGAYEQYF. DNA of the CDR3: TGTGCCAGCAGCTCCGGACAGGGGGCCTACGAGCAGTACTTC. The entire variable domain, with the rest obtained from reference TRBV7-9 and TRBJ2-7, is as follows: DTGVSQNPRHKITKRGQNVTFRCDPISEHNRLYWYRQTLGQGPEFLTYFQNEAQLEKSRLLSDRFSAERPKGSFSTLEIQRTEQGDSAMYLCASSSGQGAYEQYFGPGTRLTVT.

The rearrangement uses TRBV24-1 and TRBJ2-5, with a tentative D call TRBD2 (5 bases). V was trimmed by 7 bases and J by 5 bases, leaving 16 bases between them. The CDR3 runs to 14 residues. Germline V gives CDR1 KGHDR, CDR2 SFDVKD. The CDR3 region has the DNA TGTGCCACCAGCGGACCCGGTAGGAGGGAGACCCAGTACTTC. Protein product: CATSGPGRRETQYF.

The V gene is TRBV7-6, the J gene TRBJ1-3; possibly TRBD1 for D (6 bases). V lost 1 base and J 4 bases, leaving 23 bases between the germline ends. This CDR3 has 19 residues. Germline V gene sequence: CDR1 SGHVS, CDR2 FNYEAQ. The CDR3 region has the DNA TGTGCCAGCAGCTTAGGAGGCAGGGGCCGACCCTTGGGGGGAAACACCATATATTTT. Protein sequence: CASSLGGRGRPLGGNTIYF. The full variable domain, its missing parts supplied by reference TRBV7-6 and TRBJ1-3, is GAGVSQSPRYKVTKRGQDVALRCDPISGHVSLYWYRQALGQGPEFLTYFNYEAQQDKSGLPNDRFSAERPEGSISTLTIQRTEQRDSAMYRCASSLGGRGRPLGGNTIYFGEGSWLTVV.

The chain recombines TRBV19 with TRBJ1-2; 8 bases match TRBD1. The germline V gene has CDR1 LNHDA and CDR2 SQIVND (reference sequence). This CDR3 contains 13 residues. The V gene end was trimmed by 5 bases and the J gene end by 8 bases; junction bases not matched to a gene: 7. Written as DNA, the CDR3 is TGTGCCAGTAGTCCTACGACAGGGGTAGGCTACACCTTC. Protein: CASSPTTGVGYTF.

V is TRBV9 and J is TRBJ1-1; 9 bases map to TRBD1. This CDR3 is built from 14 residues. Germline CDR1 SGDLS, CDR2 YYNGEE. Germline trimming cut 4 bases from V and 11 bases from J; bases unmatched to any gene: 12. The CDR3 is CASSPRLGQGPAFF. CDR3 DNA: TGTGCCAGCAGCCCCCGTTTAGGACAGGGGCCGGCTTTCTTT.

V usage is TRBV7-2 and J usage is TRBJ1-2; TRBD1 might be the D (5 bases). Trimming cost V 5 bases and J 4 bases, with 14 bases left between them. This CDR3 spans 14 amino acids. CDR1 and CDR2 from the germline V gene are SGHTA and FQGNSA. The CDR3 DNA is TGTGCCAGCAGCCCAATCGGGGGGTCCTATGGCTACACCTTC. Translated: CASSPIGGSYGYTF.

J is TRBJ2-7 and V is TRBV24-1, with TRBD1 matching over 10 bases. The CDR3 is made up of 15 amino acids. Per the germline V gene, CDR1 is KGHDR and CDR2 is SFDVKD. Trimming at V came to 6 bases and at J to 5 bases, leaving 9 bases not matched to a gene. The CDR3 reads CATSSNRDRGNEQYF. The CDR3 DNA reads TGTGCCACCAGTTCAAACCGGGACAGGGGTAACGAGCAGTACTTC.

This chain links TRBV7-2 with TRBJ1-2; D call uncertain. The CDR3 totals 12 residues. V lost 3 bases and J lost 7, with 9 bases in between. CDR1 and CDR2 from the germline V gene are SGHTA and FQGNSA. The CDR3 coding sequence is TGTGCCAGCAGCTTCCCGGCTAGTGGCTACACCTTC. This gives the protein CASSFPASGYTF.

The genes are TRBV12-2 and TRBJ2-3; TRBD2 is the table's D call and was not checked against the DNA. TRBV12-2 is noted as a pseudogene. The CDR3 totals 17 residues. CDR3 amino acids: CASRPRTSGRSTDTQYF. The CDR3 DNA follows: TGTGCAAGTCGCCCCAGGACTAGCGGGCGAAGCACAGATACGCAGTATTTT.

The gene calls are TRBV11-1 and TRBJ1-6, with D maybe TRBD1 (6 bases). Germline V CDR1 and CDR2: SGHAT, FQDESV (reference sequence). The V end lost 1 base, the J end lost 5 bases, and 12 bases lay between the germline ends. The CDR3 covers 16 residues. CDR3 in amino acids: CASSLGRQGNNSPLHF. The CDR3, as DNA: TGTGCCAGCAGCTTAGGACGGCAGGGGAATAATTCACCCCTCCACTTT.

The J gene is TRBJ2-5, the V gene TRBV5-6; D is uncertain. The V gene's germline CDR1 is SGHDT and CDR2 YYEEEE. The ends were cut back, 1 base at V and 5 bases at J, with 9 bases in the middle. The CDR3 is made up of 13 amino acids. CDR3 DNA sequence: TGTGCCAGCAGCTTGTACCAGAGGGAGACCCAGTACTTC. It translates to CASSLYQRETQYF.

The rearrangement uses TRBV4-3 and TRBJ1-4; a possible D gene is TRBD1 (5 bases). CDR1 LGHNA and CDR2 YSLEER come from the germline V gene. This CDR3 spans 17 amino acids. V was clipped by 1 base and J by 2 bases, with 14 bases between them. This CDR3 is CASSQAMGGRTNEKLFF. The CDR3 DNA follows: TGCGCCAGCAGCCAAGCAATGGGGGGTCGGACTAATGAAAAACTGTTTTTT.

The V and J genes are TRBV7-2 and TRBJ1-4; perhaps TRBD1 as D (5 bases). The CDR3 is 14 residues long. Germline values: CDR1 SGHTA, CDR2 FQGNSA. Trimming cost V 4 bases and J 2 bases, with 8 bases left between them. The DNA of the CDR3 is TGTGCCAGCAGCTCAGGGAGGACTAATGAAAAACTGTTTTTT. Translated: CASSSGRTNEKLFF.

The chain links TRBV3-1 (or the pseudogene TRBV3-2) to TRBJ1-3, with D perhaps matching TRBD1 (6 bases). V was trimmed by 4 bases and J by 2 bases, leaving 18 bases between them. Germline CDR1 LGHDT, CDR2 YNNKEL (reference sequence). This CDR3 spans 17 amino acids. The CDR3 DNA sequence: TGTGCCAGCAGCCGGAGGAGAACCGGGACAACTGGAAACACCATATATTTT. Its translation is CASSRRRTGTTGNTIYF.

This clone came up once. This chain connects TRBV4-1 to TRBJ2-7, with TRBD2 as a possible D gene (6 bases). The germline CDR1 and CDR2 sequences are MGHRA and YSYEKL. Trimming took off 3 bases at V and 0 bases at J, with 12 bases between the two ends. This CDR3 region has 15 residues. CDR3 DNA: TGCGCCAGCAGCCACGGACTATCCGACTCCTACGAGCAGTACTTC. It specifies CASSHGLSDSYEQYF.

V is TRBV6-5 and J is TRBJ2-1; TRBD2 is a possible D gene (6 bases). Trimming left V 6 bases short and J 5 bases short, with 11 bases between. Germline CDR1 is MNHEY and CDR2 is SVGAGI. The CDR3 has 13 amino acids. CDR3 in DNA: TGTGCCAGCAGCTCGGGGGAGCACAATGAGCAGTTCTTC. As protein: CASSSGEHNEQFF.

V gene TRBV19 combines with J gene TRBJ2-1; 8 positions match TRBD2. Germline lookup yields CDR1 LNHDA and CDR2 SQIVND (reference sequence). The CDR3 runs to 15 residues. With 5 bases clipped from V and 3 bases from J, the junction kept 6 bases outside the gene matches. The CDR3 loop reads CASSPRGGRYNEQFF. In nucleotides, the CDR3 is TGTGCCAGTAGTCCTCGGGGGGGCCGCTACAATGAGCAGTTCTTC.